This T cell receptor (beta chain) comes out of a study of spatial heterogeneity in lung cancer. Study at large: More than eight raw reads, on average, carried each unique TCR and UMI combination.

TCR cDNA molecules each had a unique molecular identifier. TCRdb re-analysed the 5' RACE reads in MiXCR, keeping a single row per CDR3 protein. Among approximately 52,000 distinct CDR3 sequences listed, roughly 5% were seen once. Broader study findings: Ubiquitous expanded tumor TCRs appeared in blood more at resection than follow-up.

J gave up 8 bases and V 5 bases, and 6 bases lay outside the gene matches. Germline CDR1 SGHTA, CDR2 FQGNSA. This CDR3 has 15 amino acids. The time point: sample taken at primary tumor resection. Tumor, nontumor lung or frozen PBMC supplied whole RNA that was sequenced unsorted. The donors were 72 patients with non-small cell lung cancer that was early-stage and untreated. This clonotype was observed many times. No antigen is known for it. Sample: PBMCs, taken at surgery. The sequence was collected from a male donor with early-stage non-small cell lung cancer. This chain joins TRBV7-2 and TRBJ2-1, with 13 bases lining up with TRBD2. CDR3 nucleotide sequence: TGTGCCAGCAGCCTACTAGCGGGAGGGCCCCATGAGCAGTTCTTC. Residues: CASSLLAGGPHEQFF. Full variable domain (rest looked up from reference TRBV7-2 and TRBJ2-1): GAGVSQSPSNKVTEKGKDVELRCDPISGHTALYWYRQSLGQGLEFLIYFQGNSAPDKSGLPSDRFSAERTGGSVSTLTIQRTQQEDSAVYLCASSLLAGGPHEQFFGPGTRLTVL.